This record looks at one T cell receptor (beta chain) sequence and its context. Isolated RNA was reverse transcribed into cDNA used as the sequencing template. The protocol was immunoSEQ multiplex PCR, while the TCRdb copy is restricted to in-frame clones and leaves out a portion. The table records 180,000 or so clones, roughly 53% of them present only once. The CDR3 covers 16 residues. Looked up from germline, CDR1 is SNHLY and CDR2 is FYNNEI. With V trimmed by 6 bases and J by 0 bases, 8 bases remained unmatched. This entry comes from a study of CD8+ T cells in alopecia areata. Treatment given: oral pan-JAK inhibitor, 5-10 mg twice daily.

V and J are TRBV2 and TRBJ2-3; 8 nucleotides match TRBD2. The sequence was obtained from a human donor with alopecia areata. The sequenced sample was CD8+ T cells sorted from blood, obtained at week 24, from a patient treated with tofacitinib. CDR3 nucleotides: TGTGCCAGCAGGACTAGCGCCGGCTCTAGCACAGATACGCAGTATTTT. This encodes CASRTSAGSSTDTQYF.